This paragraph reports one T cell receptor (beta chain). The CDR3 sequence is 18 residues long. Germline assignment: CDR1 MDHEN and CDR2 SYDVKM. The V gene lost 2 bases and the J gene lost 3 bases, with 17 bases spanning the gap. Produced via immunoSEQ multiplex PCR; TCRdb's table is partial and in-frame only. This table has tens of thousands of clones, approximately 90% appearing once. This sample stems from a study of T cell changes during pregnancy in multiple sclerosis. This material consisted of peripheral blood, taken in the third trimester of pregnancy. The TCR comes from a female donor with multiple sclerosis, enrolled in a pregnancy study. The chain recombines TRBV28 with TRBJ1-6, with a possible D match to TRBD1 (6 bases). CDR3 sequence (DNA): TGTGCCAGCAGTTTAGAACGAGGGGGACGTCTCTATAATTCACCCCTCCACTTT. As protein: CASSLERGGRLYNSPLHF.